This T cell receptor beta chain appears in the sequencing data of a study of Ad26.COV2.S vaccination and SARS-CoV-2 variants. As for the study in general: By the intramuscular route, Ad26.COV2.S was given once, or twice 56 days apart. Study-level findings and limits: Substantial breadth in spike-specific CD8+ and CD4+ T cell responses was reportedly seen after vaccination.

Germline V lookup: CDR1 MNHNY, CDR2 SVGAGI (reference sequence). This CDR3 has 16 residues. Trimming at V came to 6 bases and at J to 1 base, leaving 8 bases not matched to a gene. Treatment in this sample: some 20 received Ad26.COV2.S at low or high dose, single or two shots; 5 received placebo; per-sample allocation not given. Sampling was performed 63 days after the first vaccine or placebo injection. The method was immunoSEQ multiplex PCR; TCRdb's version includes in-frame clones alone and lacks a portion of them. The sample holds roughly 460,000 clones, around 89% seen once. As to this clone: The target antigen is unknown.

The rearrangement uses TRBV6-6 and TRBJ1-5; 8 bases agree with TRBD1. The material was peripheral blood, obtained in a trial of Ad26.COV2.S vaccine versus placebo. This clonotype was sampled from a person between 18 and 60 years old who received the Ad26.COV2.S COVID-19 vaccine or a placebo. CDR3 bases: TGTGCCAGCAGGGCGACAGGGGCATTGAGCAATCAGCCCCAGCATTTT. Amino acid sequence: CASRATGALSNQPQHF.